The T cell receptor (beta chain) described here comes from a study of shared clonotypes between healthy human individuals. Replicate PCRs from sorted subsets contained roughly 200 ng DNA, which is some 30,000 T cell genomes. Measured with immunoSEQ multiplex PCR; TCRdb has only the in-frame clones, and not every one. The sample comprises roughly 2.6 million clones, approximately 90% of which are singletons, and roughly 0.14% rests with the top ten. Germline V gene lookup returns CDR1 SNHLY and CDR2 FYNNEI. This CDR3 has 14 residues. The V and J ends lost 6 bases and 6 bases, in that order; junction bases with no gene match: 7.

V gene TRBV2 combines with J gene TRBJ2-4, with 8 nucleotides matching TRBD2. Sequenced material: naive CD4+ T cells sorted from blood. Subset defined: CD45RA+ positively selected. The TCR was taken from a man between 18 and 29 years old in good health. The DNA of the CDR3 is TGTGCCAGCAGAGTAGGACTAGCCGGAAACATTCAGTACTTC. It is translated as CASRVGLAGNIQYF.